This is a list of T cell receptor beta chains from one sample in a study of blood T cell repertoires in COVID-19. Sequencing was performed with immunoSEQ multiplex PCR; in TCRdb, only in-frame clones are kept and a portion is missing. The sample has roughly 68,000 clones; roughly 80% are singletons. Sequencing used peripheral blood. The receptors derive from a man at least 80 years old with active COVID-19. The CDR3 runs from the conserved cysteine through the conserved F or W. Each record gives: clone size, D gene, V gene, J gene, CDR3 protein, CDR3 DNA. D genes are given only for firm matches. The size field is filled for only some rows; it gives once, few, many or a size class.

-	-	TRBV10-3	TRBJ2-3	CAISESGTSTDTQYF	TGTGCCATCAGTGAGTCGGGGACTAGCACAGATACGCAGTATTTT
once	-	TRBV2	TRBJ2-3	CASRGYRSDTQYF	TGTGCCAGCAGGGGCTACCGTTCAGATACGCAGTATTTT
-	TRBD2	TRBV15	TRBJ2-7	CATSLVQPGGRWSSYEQYF	TGTGCCACCAGCCTTGTCCAGCCGGGGGGGAGATGGAGCTCCTACGAGCAGTACTTC
-	TRBD1	TRBV6-5	TRBJ1-1	CASSYPGQGRSGEFF	TGTGCCAGCAGTTACCCCGGACAGGGGCGAAGCGGCGAGTTCTTT
-	TRBD2	TRBV28	TRBJ2-5	CASSLGAGVRETQYF	TGTGCCAGCAGTTTAGGTGCGGGAGTTCGGGAGACCCAGTACTTC
-	-	TRBV13	TRBJ1-1	CASSLGPGGTEAFF	TGTGCCAGCAGCTTAGGCCCGGGTGGAACTGAAGCTTTCTTT
-	-	TRBV6-5	TRBJ1-1	CASSYARQRTEAFF	TGTGCCAGCAGTTACGCGCGTCAGCGCACTGAAGCTTTCTTT
-	-	TRBV2	TRBJ2-1	CASRRGTSEYNEQFF	TGTGCCAGCAGAAGAGGCACATCAGAATACAATGAGCAGTTCTTC
many	-	TRBV5-4	TRBJ2-7	CASSPNRESIEQYF	TGTGCCAGCAGCCCAAACCGGGAGAGCATCGAGCAGTACTTC
-	TRBD1	TRBV27	TRBJ2-2	CASRPTGAINTGELFF	TGTGCCAGCAGGCCGACAGGGGCAATCAACACCGGGGAGCTGTTTTTT
-	TRBD1	TRBV7-2	TRBJ2-7	CASSFVSGGADEQYF	TGTGCCAGCAGCTTTGTCTCAGGGGGCGCCGACGAGCAGTACTTC